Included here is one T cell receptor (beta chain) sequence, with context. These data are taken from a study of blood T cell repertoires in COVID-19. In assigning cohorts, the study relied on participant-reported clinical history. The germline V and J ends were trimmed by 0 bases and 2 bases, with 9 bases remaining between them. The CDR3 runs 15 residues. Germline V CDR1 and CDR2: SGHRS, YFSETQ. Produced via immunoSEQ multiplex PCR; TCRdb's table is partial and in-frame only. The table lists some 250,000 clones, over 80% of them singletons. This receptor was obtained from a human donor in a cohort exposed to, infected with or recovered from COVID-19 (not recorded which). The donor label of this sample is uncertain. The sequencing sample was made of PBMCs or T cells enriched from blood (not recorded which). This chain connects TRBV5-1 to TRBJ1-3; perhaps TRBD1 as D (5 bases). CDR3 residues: CASSLDARAGNTIYF. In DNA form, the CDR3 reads TGCGCCAGCAGCTTGGACGCCAGGGCTGGAAACACCATATATTTT.